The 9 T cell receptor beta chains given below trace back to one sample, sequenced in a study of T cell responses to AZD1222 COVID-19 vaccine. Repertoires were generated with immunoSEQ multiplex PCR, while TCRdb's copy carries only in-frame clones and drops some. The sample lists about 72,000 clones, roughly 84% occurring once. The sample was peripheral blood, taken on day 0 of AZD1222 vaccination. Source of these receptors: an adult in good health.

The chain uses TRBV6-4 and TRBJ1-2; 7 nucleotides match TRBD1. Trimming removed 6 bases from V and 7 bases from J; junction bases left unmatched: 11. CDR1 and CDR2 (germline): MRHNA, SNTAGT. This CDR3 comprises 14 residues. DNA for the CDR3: TGTGCCAGCAGCCCCTCTGGGCAGGGGGGTGGCTACACCTTC. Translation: CASSPSGQGGGYTF.

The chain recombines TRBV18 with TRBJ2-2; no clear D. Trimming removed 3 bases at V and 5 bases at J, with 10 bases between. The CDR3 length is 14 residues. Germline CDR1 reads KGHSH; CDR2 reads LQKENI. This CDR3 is CASSPPLATGELFF. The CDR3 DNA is TGTGCCAGCTCACCCCCCCTCGCAACCGGGGAGCTGTTTTTT. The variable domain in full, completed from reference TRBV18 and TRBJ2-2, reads NAGVMQNPRHLVRRRGQEARLRCSPMKGHSHVYWYRQLPEEGLKFMVYLQKENIIDESGMPKERFSAEFPKEGPSILRIQQVVRGDSAAYFCASSPPLATGELFFGEGSRLTVL.

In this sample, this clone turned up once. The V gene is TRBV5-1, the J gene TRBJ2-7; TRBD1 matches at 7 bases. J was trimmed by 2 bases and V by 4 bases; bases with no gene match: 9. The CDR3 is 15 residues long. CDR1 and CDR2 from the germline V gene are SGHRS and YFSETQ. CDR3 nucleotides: TGCGCCAGCAGCACACCTCCGGGACAGACCTACGAGCAGTACTTC. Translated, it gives CASSTPPGQTYEQYF.

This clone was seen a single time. The chain's CDR3 is CASRPGTGVGYTF. In nucleotides, the CDR3 is TGTGCCAGCAGGCCCGGGACAGGGGTTGGCTACACCTTC. The chain couples TRBV12-3 or TRBV12-4 to TRBJ1-2; 10 bases fit TRBD1. Losses at the gene ends were 6 bases for V and 7 bases for J; bases not matched to a gene: 5. The CDR3 sequence is 13 residues long.

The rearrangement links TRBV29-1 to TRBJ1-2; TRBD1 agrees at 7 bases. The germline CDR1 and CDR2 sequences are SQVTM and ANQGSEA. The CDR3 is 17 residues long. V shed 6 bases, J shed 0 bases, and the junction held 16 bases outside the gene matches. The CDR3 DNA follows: TGCAGCGTCTTAGGGATGGAGGGGGCGGCAGCTAACTATGGCTACACCTTC. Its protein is CSVLGMEGAAANYGYTF. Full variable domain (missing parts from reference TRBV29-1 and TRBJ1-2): SAVISQKPSRDICQRGTSLTIQCQVDSQVTMMFWYRQQPGQSLTLIATANQGSEATYESGFVIDKFPISRPNLTFSTLTVSNMSPEDSSIYLCSVLGMEGAAANYGYTFGSGTRLTVV.

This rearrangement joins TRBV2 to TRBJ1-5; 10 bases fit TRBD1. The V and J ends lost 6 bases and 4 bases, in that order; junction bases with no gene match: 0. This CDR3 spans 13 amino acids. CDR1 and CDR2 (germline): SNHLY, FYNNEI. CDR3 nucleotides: TGTGCCAGCAGGGGACAGGGGAATCAGCCCCAGCATTTT. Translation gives CASRGQGNQPQHF.

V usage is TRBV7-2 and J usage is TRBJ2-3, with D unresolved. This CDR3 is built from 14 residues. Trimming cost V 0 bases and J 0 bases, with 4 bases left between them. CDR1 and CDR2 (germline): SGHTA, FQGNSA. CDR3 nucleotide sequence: TGTGCCAGCAGCTTAGCCCATAGCACAGATACGCAGTATTTT. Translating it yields CASSLAHSTDTQYF.

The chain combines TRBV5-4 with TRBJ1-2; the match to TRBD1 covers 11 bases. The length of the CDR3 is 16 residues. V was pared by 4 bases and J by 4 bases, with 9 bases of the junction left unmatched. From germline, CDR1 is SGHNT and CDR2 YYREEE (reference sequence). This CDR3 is CASSPGQGAPTYGYTF. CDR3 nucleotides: TGTGCCAGCAGCCCCGGACAGGGGGCCCCTACCTATGGCTACACCTTC.

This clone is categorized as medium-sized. CDR3 in DNA: TGCGCCAGCAGCTTGGAGACGGGTAGCTTAGACATTCAGTACTTC. Translated: CASSLETGSLDIQYF. This chain joins TRBV5-1 and TRBJ2-4; D is unresolved. The CDR3 length is 15 residues. Germline V gives CDR1 SGHRS, CDR2 YFSETQ. The V end was cut by 0 bases, the J end by 8 bases, with 15 bases between. The full variable domain, with the rest looked up from reference TRBV5-1 and TRBJ2-4, is KAGVTQTPRYLIKTRGQQVTLSCSPISGHRSVSWYQQTPGQGLQFLFEYFSETQRNKGNFPGRFSGRQFSNSRSEMNVSTLELGDSALYLCASSLETGSLDIQYFGAGTRLSVL.